This TCR beta chain was obtained from a study of PD-1 and CTLA-4 blockade in melanoma. TCRdb's table, derived via immunoSEQ multiplex PCR, lists solely in-frame clones and lacks some. The repertoire holds tens of thousands of clones, with less than 95% as singletons. Germline V gene sequence: CDR1 MNHEY, CDR2 SVGAGI. The V and J ends lost 5 bases and 3 bases, in that order; junction bases with no gene match: 2. This CDR3 has 13 residues. The TCR sequence derives from a human donor with melanoma. The chain carries TRBV6-5 and TRBJ2-3; TRBD2 matches at 7 bases. This specimen consisted of CD8+ T cells from peripheral blood, obtained from a patient given anti-PD-1 treatment. The chain's CDR3 is CASSSGTTDTQYF. The CDR3 region has the DNA TGTGCCAGCAGTAGCGGGACGACAGATACGCAGTATTTT.